These T cell receptor beta chains were read from a single sample in a study of T-cell memory formation after mild COVID-19. TCRdb called the 5' RACE reads again in MiXCR, with one record for every CDR3 protein. This sample has more than 400,000 distinct CDR3 sequences; around a sixth occur once, and the top ten carry over 9%. Sequencing used PBMCs or a T cell subset sorted from them (not recorded which). Source of these receptors: an adult woman who had mild COVID-19 (a few samples of this study predate the infection). Cell type and time point are not known. Both conserved end residues are trimmed from each CDR3. The size field is filled for only some rows; it gives once, few, many or a size class.

v_call clone_size cdr3_aa
TRBV9 - AGSVEGAPTGELF
TRBV24-1 - ATSDWNRSGANVLT
TRBV6-4 many ASSDSNSGGPDTQY
TRBV7-2 - ASSRGTGLWNEQF
TRBV6-5 few ASSYSRKSMNTEAF
TRBV2 - ASSEGGQPQH
TRBV28 - ASATLAALLVPSATDTQY
TRBV10-3 - AISKTGGEDHEQY
TRBV2 few ASSEDPGTGWWNTEAF
TRBV5-1 few ASSSPMGGQETQY
TRBV24-1 few ATSDFTGNTGELF
TRBV7-9 few ASSLGVGVLT
TRBV15 few ATSRVWGTSSGETQY